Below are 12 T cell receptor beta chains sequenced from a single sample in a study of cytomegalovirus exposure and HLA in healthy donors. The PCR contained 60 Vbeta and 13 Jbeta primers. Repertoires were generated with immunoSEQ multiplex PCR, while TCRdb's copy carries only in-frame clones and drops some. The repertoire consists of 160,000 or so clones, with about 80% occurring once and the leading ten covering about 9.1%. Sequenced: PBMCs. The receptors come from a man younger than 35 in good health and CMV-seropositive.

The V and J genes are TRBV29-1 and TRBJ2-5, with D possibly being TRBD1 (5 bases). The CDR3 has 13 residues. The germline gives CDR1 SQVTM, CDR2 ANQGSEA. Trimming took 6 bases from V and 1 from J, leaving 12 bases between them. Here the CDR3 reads CSVRVWAQETQYF. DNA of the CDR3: TGCAGCGTCAGGGTTTGGGCCCAAGAGACCCAGTACTTC.

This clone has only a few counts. Here the CDR3 reads CASIQGNQPQHF. For the CDR3, the DNA is TGTGCCAGCATACAGGGGAATCAGCCCCAGCATTTT. The chain carries TRBV28 and TRBJ1-5; 7 nucleotides align to TRBD1. CDR3 size: 12 residues. Per the germline V gene, CDR1 is MDHEN and CDR2 is SYDVKM. V lost 7 bases and J lost 4; bases outside the gene matches: 1.

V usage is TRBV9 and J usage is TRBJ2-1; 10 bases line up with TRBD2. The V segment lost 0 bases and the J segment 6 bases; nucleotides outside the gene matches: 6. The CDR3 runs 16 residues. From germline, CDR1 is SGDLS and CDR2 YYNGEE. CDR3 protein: CASSVVGSGRSNEQFF. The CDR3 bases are TGTGCCAGCAGCGTAGTGGGTAGCGGGAGGTCCAATGAGCAGTTCTTC.

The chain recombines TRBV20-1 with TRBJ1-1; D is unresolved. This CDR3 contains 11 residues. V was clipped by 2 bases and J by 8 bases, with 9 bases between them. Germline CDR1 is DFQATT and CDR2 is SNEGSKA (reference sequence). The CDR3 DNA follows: TGCAGTGCTAGATTGCGCTTAGAAGCTTTCTTT. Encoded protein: CSARLRLEAFF.

The CDR3 spells CASSRNPQGAVNQPQHF. In DNA, the CDR3 is TGTGCCAGTAGTAGGAATCCACAGGGGGCGGTCAATCAGCCCCAGCATTTT. The chain links TRBV19 to TRBJ1-5, with TRBD1 identical over 9 bases. V shed 4 bases and J 3 bases; nucleotides not matched to a gene: 10. The CDR3 is 17 amino acids. CDR1 and CDR2 from the germline V gene are LNHDA and SQIVND (reference sequence).

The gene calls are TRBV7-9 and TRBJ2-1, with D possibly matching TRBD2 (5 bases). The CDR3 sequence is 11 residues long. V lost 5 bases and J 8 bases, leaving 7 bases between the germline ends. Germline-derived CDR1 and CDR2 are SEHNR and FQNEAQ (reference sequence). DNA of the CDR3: TGTGCCAGCAGCCCAGCGGATGAGCAGTTCTTC. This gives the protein CASSPADEQFF.

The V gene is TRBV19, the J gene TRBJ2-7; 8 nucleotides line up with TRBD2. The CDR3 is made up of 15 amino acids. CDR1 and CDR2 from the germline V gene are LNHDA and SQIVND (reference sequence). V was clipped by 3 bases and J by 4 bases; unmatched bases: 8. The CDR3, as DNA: TGTGCCAGTAGTATGGCGGGCGGGAGGTTGTACGAGCAGTACTTC. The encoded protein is CASSMAGGRLYEQYF.

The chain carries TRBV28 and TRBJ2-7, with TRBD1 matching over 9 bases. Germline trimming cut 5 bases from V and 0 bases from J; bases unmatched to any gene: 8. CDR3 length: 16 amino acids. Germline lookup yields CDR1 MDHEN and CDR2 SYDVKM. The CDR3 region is CASSNRMGQGSYEQYF. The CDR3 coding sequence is TGTGCCAGCAGTAACCGAATGGGACAGGGCTCCTACGAGCAGTACTTC.

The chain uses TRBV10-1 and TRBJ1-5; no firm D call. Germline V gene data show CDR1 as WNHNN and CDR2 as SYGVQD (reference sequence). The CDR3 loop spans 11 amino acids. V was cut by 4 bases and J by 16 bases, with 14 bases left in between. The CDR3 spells CASSVCRFSHF. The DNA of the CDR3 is TGCGCCAGCAGTGTTTGCAGGTTCTCACATTTT.

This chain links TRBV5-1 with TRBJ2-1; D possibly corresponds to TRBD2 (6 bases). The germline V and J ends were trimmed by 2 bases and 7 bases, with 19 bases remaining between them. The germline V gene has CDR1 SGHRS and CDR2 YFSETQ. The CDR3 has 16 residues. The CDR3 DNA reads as TGCGCCAGCAGCTTACGGCAGACTAGTGGGGGAAATGAGCAGTTCTTC. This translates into CASSLRQTSGGNEQFF.

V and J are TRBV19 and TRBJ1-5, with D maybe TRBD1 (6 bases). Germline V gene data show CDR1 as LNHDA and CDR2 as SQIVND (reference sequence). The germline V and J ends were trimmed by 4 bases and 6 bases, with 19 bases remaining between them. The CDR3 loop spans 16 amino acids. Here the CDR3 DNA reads TGTGCCAGTAGTACCTCCGCCCGGGGGGCGGCTCAGCCCCAGCATTTT. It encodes CASSTSARGAAQPQHF. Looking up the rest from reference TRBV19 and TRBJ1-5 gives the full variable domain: DGGITQSPKYLFRKEGQNVTLSCEQNLNHDAMYWYRQDPGQGLRLIYYSQIVNDFQKGDIAEGYSVSREKKESFPLTVTSAQKNPTAFYLCASSTSARGAAQPQHFGDGTRLSIL.

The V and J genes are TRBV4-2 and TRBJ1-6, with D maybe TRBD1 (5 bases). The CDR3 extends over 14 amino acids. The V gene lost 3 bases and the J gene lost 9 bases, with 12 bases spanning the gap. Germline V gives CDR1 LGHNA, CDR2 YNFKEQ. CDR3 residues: CASSQWGGSSPLHF. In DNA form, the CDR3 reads TGTGCCAGCAGCCAGTGGGGGGGAAGTTCACCCCTCCACTTT.